The 23 T cell receptor beta chains below were found in one sample sequenced in a study of CD8+ T cells in alopecia areata. Sequencing templates came from extracted RNA that was reverse transcribed into cDNA. Produced via immunoSEQ multiplex PCR; TCRdb's table is partial and in-frame only. The sample lists 110,000 to 150,000 clones; 62% were seen once. Sample: CD8+ T cells sorted from blood. These receptors all come from a human donor in good health.

The chain combines TRBV7-6 with TRBJ2-7, with 9 bases lining up with TRBD1. This CDR3 has 14 amino acids. The V and J ends lost 7 bases and 6 bases, in that order; junction bases with no gene match: 10. Per germline, CDR1 SGHVS and CDR2 FNYEAQ. In DNA, the CDR3 is TGTGCCAGCACCCGGGGGACAGGGTCCGCCGAGCAGTACTTC. Its protein is CASTRGTGSAEQYF.

The CDR3 bases are TGTGCCAGCAGTTTAATGGCAGATACGCAGTATTTT. Translated, it gives CASSLMADTQYF. The rearrangement links TRBV27 to TRBJ2-3, with D unresolved. The CDR3 totals 12 residues. V lost 2 bases and J lost 4, with 4 bases in between. Germline CDR1 and CDR2: MNHEY and SMNVEV (reference sequence).

Regarding this clone: Since a much larger clone is just one base distant, this may be a read error. J is TRBJ2-1 and V is TRBV6-5, with TRBD2 identical over 8 bases. Germline CDR1 MNHEY, CDR2 SVGAGI. There are 12 residues in the CDR3. The V segment lost 8 bases and the J segment 4 bases; nucleotides outside the gene matches: 1. CDR3 nucleotides: TGTGCCAGCCGGGGGGGTTACAATGAGCAGTTCTTC. Translating it yields CASRGGYNEQFF.

The V and J genes are TRBV7-2 and TRBJ2-7; the D gene is possibly TRBD2 (5 bases). Between the trimmed V and J ends, which lost 5 bases and 6 bases, there was a span of 14 bases. Germline lookup yields CDR1 SGHTA and CDR2 FQGNSA. This CDR3 has 13 amino acids. CDR3 amino acids: CASSPASSREQYF. The DNA of the CDR3 is TGTGCCAGCAGCCCAGCTAGCAGTCGCGAGCAGTACTTC.

This chain uses TRBV5-6 with TRBJ1-3; 8 nucleotides match TRBD1. CDR1 is SGHDT and CDR2 is YYEEEE in the germline V gene. Trimming at V came to 0 bases and at J to 7 bases, leaving 3 bases not matched to a gene. The CDR3 length is 14 residues. Written as DNA, the CDR3 is TGTGCCAGCAGCTTGGGGACAGGGTTTAACACCATATATTTT. This translates into CASSLGTGFNTIYF.

The chain is built from TRBV15 and TRBJ1-5; possible D gene TRBD1, 5 bases. The CDR3 length is 16 residues. Germline CDR1 and CDR2: LNHNV and YYDKDF (reference sequence). The V end was cut by 6 bases, the J end by 6 bases, with 21 bases between. The CDR3 region has the DNA TGTGCCACCAGTCAGGACCCGGGGGTGTTGGGTCAGCCCCAGCATTTT. Residues: CATSQDPGVLGQPQHF.

The gene calls are TRBV14 and TRBJ2-1, with D unclear. This CDR3 comprises 13 residues. V lost 5 bases and J 4 bases, leaving 9 bases between the germline ends. CDR1 and CDR2 from the germline V gene are SGHDN and FVKESK. CDR3 protein: CASSRAGYNEQFF. DNA of the CDR3: TGTGCCAGCAGCAGAGCCGGGTACAATGAGCAGTTCTTC.

The V and J genes are TRBV6-5 and TRBJ2-1; no reliable D call. Deletions cut 5 bases from V and 6 bases from J, with 5 bases between. There are 11 residues in the CDR3. Per germline, CDR1 MNHEY and CDR2 SVGAGI. The CDR3 is CASSTINEQFF. The CDR3 DNA reads TGTGCCAGCAGTACCATCAATGAGCAGTTCTTC.

This clone was seen a handful of times. V usage is TRBV7-9 and J usage is TRBJ2-5; TRBD2 aligns across 9 bases. The CDR3 contains 15 residues. V was pared by 6 bases and J by 6 bases, with 11 bases of the junction left unmatched. Germline-derived CDR1 and CDR2 are SEHNR and FQNEAQ (reference sequence). The chain's CDR3 is CASSPPASGTKTQYF. The CDR3 bases are TGTGCCAGCAGTCCGCCGGCTAGCGGGACAAAGACCCAGTACTTC.

As regards this clone: The same CDR3 also results from other DNA sequences found in this sample. CDR3 in amino acids: CASSEVNEQFF. The CDR3 coding sequence is TGTGCCAGCAGTGAAGTCAATGAGCAGTTCTTC. This chain uses TRBV2 with TRBJ2-1; D is unresolved. The V end was cut by 1 base, the J end by 6 bases, with 1 base between. There are 11 residues in the CDR3. Germline V gives CDR1 SNHLY, CDR2 FYNNEI.

This clone was recorded only once. This sequence joins TRBV6-1 and TRBJ2-5; 8 nucleotides agree with TRBD1. The J call may be incorrect, as the DNA end agrees better with TRBJ2-7. CDR3 size: 15 residues. The V gene's germline CDR1 is MNHNS and CDR2 SASEGT. The CDR3 is CASSEEDRASYEQYF. The CDR3 DNA sequence: TGTGCCAGCAGTGAAGAGGACAGGGCAAGCTACGAGCAGTACTTC.

The chain recombines TRBV2 with TRBJ2-7; the D gene is possibly TRBD1 (6 bases). Trimming cost V 6 bases and J 6 bases, with 12 bases left between them. The CDR3 extends over 12 amino acids. Per germline, CDR1 SNHLY and CDR2 FYNNEI. The CDR3 DNA sequence: TGTGCCAGCAGGAACACAGGGTCCGAGCAGTACTTC. Protein sequence: CASRNTGSEQYF.

The chain couples TRBV11-2 to TRBJ2-7; no firm D call. CDR3 length: 14 residues. The germline V gene encodes CDR1 SGHAT and CDR2 FQNNGV. The ends were cut back, 7 bases at V and 3 bases at J, with 16 bases in the middle. As DNA, the CDR3 is TGTGCCAGCACCAACACTCGGACGCTCTACGAGCAGTACTTC. The encoded protein is CASTNTRTLYEQYF.

The chain employs TRBV19 and TRBJ1-5, with D uncertain. V was clipped by 6 bases and J by 0 bases, with 9 bases between them. CDR1 is LNHDA and CDR2 is SQIVND in the germline V gene (reference sequence). This CDR3 region has 14 residues. CDR3 bases: TGTGCCAGTAGCCTTAGTAATAGCAATCAGCCCCAGCATTTT. This translates into CASSLSNSNQPQHF.

In its sample, this clone was seen a few times. Other DNA sequences in the same sample also yield this CDR3. The chain is built from TRBV5-1 and TRBJ1-1; D is ambiguous. The CDR3 is 12 residues long. The germline V gene encodes CDR1 SGHRS and CDR2 YFSETQ. V lost 3 bases to trimming and J lost 1 base, with 4 bases between them. In DNA, the CDR3 is TGCGCCAGCAGCTCAGGGAACACTGAAGCTTTCTTT. This sequence encodes CASSSGNTEAFF.

This clone was observed a single time. The gene calls are TRBV15 and TRBJ2-7, with D perhaps assigned TRBD1 or TRBD2 (6 bases each). V lost 1 base and J 2 bases, leaving 12 bases between the germline ends. CDR1 is LNHNV, CDR2 YYDKDF, per germline (reference sequence). CDR3 length equals 15 residues. CDR3 in DNA: TGTGCCACCAGCAGAGTCCGGGGGCCTACCTACGAGCAGTACTTC. This translates into CATSRVRGPTYEQYF.

This chain links TRBV20-1 with TRBJ2-1; a weak D match, TRBD2 (5 bases). V was clipped by 5 bases and J by 9 bases, with 11 bases between them. CDR1 and CDR2 from the germline V gene are DFQATT and SNEGSKA (reference sequence). The CDR3 contains 11 residues. The CDR3 nucleotides read TGCAGTGCTGCTAGCATGGCTGAGCAGTTCTTC. Translating gives CSAASMAEQFF.

This clone showed up just once. The chain couples TRBV14 to TRBJ2-7; 11 positions match TRBD2. V was pared by 0 bases and J by 2 bases, with 6 bases of the junction left unmatched. In germline, CDR1 is SGHDN, CDR2 FVKESK. The CDR3 runs 17 residues. CDR3: CASSQDLGTSGAYEQYF. The CDR3 DNA sequence: TGTGCCAGCAGCCAAGATCTGGGGACTAGCGGAGCCTACGAGCAGTACTTC.

The V call is TRBV7-2, the J call TRBJ2-5; TRBD2 matches at 9 bases. CDR1 SGHTA and CDR2 FQGNSA come from the germline V gene. V was pared by 3 bases and J by 5 bases, with 7 bases of the junction left unmatched. The length of the CDR3 is 15 residues. CDR3 amino acids: CASSFGLAGGETQYF. The CDR3 region has the DNA TGTGCCAGCAGCTTTGGCCTGGCGGGAGGGGAGACCCAGTACTTC.

V gene TRBV6-5 combines with J gene TRBJ2-7, with D unresolved. Trimming shortened V by 6 bases and J by 3 bases, and 12 bases separated the two germline ends. The CDR3 length is 13 residues. The germline CDR1 and CDR2 sequences are MNHEY and SVGAGI. The CDR3 loop reads CASSYLWGYEQYF. CDR3 sequence (DNA): TGTGCCAGCAGCTACCTTTGGGGCTACGAGCAGTACTTC.

This chain links TRBV9 with TRBJ2-2, with 12 bases lining up with TRBD2. The CDR3 runs 16 residues. Per the germline V gene, CDR1 is SGDLS and CDR2 is YYNGEE. V shed 4 bases and J 4 bases; nucleotides not matched to a gene: 5. Written as DNA, the CDR3 is TGTGCCAGCAGCCTCGGACTAGCGGGAACCACCGGGGAGCTGTTTTTT. Protein product: CASSLGLAGTTGELFF. Full variable domain (rest looked up from reference TRBV9 and TRBJ2-2): DSGVTQTPKHLITATGQRVTLRCSPRSGDLSVYWYQQSLDQGLQFLIQYYNGEERAKGNILERFSAQQFPDLHSELNLSSLELGDSALYFCASSLGLAGTTGELFFGEGSRLTVL.

V is TRBV4-1 and J is TRBJ2-7; TRBD2 might be the D (5 bases). The V end was cut by 0 bases, the J end by 2 bases, with 11 bases between. CDR1 MGHRA and CDR2 YSYEKL come from the germline V gene. The CDR3 extends over 15 amino acids. The chain's CDR3 is CASSQEGSTPYEQYF. The CDR3 DNA sequence: TGCGCCAGCAGCCAAGAGGGGAGTACGCCCTACGAGCAGTACTTC.

The chain employs TRBV30 and TRBJ2-7; 8 positions agree with TRBD1. The length of the CDR3 is 14 residues. Germline trimming cut 2 bases from V and 6 bases from J; bases unmatched to any gene: 9. CDR1 and CDR2 from the germline V gene are GTSNPN and SVGIG (reference sequence). Here the CDR3 DNA reads TGTGCCTGGAGTCCCCGGACAGGGTTGCTCGAGCAGTACTTC. Protein sequence: CAWSPRTGLLEQYF.